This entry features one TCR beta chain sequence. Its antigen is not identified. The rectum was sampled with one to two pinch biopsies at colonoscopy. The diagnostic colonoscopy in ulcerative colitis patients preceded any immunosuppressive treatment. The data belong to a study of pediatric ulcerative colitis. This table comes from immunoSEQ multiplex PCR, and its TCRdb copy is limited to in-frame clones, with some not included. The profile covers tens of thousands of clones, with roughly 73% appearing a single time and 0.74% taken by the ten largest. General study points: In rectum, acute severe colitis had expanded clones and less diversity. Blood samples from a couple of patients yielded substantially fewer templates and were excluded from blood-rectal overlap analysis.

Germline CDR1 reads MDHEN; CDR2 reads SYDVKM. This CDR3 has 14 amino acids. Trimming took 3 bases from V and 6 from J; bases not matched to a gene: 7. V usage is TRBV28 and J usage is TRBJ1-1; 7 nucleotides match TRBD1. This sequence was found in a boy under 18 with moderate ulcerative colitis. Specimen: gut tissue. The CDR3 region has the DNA TGTGCCAGCAGTTTTTCAGGGACAGTTCCTGAAGCTTTCTTT. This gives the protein CASSFSGTVPEAFF.